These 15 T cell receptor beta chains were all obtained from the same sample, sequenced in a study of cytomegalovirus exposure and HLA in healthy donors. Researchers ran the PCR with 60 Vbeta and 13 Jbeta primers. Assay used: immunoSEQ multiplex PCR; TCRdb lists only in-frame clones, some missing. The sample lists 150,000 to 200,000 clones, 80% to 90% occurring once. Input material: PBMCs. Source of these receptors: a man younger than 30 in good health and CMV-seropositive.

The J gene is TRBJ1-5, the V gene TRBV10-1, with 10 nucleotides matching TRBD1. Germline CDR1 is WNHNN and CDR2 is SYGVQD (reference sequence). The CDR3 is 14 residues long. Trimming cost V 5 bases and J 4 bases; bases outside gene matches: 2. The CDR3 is CASSRTGGNQPQHF. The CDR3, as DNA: TGCGCCAGCAGTCGGACAGGGGGAAATCAGCCCCAGCATTTT.

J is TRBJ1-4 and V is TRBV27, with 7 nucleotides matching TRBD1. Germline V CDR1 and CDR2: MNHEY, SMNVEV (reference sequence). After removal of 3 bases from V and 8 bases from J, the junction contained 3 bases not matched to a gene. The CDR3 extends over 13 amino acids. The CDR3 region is CASSFRGEEKLFF. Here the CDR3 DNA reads TGTGCCAGCAGTTTCAGGGGGGAAGAAAAACTGTTTTTT. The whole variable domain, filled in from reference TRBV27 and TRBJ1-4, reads EAQVTQNPRYLITVTGKKLTVTCSQNMNHEYMSWYRQDPGLGLRQIYYSMNVEVTDKGDVPEGYKVSRKEKRNFPLILESPSPNQTSLYFCASSFRGEEKLFFGSGTQLSVL.

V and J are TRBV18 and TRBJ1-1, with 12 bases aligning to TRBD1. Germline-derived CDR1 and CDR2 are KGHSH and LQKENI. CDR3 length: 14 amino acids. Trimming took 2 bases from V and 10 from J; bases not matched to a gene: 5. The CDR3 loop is CASSPRDRGRSAFF. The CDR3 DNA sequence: TGTGCCAGCTCACCAAGGGACAGGGGGCGATCAGCTTTCTTT.

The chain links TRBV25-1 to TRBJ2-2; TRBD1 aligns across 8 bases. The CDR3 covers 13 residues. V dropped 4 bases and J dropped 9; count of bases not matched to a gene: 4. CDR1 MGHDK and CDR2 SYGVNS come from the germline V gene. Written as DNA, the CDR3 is TGTGCCAGCAGTGGGACAGGGCCCCGGGAGCTGTTTTTT. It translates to CASSGTGPRELFF.

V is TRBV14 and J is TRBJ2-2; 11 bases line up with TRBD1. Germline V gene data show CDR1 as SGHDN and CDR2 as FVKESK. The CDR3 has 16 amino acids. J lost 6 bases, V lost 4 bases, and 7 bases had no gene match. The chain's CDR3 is CASSPDRGLPPGELFF. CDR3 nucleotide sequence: TGTGCCAGCAGCCCGGACAGGGGGCTCCCCCCCGGGGAGCTGTTTTTT. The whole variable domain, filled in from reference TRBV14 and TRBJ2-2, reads EAGVTQFPSHSVIEKGQTVTLRCDPISGHDNLYWYRRVMGKEIKFLLHFVKESKQDESGMPNNRFLAERTGGTYSTLKVQPAELEDSGVYFCASSPDRGLPPGELFFGEGSRLTVL.

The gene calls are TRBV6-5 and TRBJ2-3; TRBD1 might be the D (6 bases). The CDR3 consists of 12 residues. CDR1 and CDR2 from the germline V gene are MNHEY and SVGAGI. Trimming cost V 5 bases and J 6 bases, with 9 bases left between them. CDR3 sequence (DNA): TGTGCCAGCAGTAACAGGGTTGATACGCAGTATTTT. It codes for CASSNRVDTQYF.

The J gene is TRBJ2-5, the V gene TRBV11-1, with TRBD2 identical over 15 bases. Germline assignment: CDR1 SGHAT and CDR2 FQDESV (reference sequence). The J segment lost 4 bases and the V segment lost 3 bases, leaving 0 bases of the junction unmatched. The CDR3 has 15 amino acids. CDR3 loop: CASSLGLAGGETQYF. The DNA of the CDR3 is TGTGCCAGCAGCTTGGGACTAGCGGGGGGAGAGACCCAGTACTTC.

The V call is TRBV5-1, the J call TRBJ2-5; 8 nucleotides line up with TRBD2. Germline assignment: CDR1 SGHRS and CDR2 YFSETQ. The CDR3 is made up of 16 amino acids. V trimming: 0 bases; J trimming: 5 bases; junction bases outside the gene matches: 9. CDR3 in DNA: TGCGCCAGCAGCTTGGATCCGGGGGGGCCGGGGGAGACCCAGTACTTC. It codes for CASSLDPGGPGETQYF.

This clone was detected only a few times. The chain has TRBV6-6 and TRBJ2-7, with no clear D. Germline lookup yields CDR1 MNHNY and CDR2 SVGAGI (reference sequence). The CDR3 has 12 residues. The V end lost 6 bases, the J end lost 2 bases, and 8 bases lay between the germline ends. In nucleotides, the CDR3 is TGTGCCAGCAGCCCCGACACCTACGAGCAGTACTTC. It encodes CASSPDTYEQYF.

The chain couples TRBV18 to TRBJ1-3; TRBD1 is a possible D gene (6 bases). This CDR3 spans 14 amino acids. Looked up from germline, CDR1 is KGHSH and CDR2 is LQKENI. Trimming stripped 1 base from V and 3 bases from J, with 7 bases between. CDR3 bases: TGTGCCAGCTCACCACAGGGGGTTGGAAACACCATATATTTT. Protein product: CASSPQGVGNTIYF.

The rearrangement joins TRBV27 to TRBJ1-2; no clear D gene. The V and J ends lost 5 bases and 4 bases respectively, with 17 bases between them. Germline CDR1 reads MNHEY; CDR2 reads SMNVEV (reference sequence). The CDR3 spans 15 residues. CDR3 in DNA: TGTGCCAGCAGTCCGGCGGGGATTCGGCCCTATGGCTACACCTTC. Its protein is CASSPAGIRPYGYTF.

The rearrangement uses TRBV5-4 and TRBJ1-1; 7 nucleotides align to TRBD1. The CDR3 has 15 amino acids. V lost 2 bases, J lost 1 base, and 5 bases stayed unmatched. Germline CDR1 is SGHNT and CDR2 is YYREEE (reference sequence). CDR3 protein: CASSLPRQGNTEAFF. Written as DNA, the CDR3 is TGTGCCAGCAGCTTACCCAGACAGGGGAACACTGAAGCTTTCTTT.

As DNA, the CDR3 is TGTGCCAGCAGCATACAGGGCCTACGGACTGAAGCTTTCTTT. It encodes CASSIQGLRTEAFF. The chain is built from TRBV5-4 and TRBJ1-1; weak D call: TRBD1 (6 bases). CDR1 SGHNT and CDR2 YYREEE come from the germline V gene (reference sequence). Trimming removed 4 bases at V and 5 bases at J, with 15 bases between. CDR3 length equals 14 residues.

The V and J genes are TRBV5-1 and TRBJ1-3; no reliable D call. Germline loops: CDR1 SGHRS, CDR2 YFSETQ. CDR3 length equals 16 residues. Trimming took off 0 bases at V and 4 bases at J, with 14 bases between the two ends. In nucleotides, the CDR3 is TGCGCCAGCAGCTTGGGACCCGCGGCCGGAGGAAACACCATATATTTT. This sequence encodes CASSLGPAAGGNTIYF.

CDR3 bases: TGTGCCAGCAGTGAAGTTAGCGGGGGGGCCAATGAGCAGTTCTTC. This sequence encodes CASSEVSGGANEQFF. The V call is TRBV6-1, the J call TRBJ2-1; 11 bases line up with TRBD2. The germline CDR1 and CDR2 sequences are MNHNS and SASEGT. The CDR3 covers 15 residues. With 1 base clipped from V and 6 bases from J, the junction kept 2 bases outside the gene matches.